Sequencing of this T cell receptor (beta chain) was carried out in a study of OX40 agonist ivuxolimab in advanced cancers. Study-wide background: Averaging roughly 60 years in age, with a range of about 23 to 79, the cohort was approximately 83% male. Anti-PD-1, anti-PD-L1 or anti-CTLA-4 therapy given earlier was allowed, and approximately 43% had some. Findings of the study overall: The antigen specificity of the peripheral T cells (those that were expanded) was not determined.

Sequencing was performed with immunoSEQ multiplex PCR; in TCRdb, only in-frame clones are kept and a portion is missing. The sample has more than 30,000 clones; roughly 81% are singletons. Enrollment shut out patients with autoimmune disease history or systemic immunosuppression. This clone was seen more than once but under ten times. Antigen specificity is unknown. Germline loops: CDR1 SQVTM, CDR2 ANQGSEA. Trimming removed 7 bases from V and 4 bases from J; junction bases left unmatched: 11. This CDR3 region has 15 residues. Here the sequenced sample was CD4+ or CD8+ T cells sorted from blood, taken in a trial of the OX40 agonist ivuxolimab. The receptor comes from an adult with an advanced solid tumor such as melanoma, head and neck, liver or kidney cancer. The chain uses TRBV29-1 and TRBJ2-2; 8 bases map to TRBD1. The DNA for the CDR3 is TGCAGCGCTCAGGGGGCTCCAGTAGGCACCGGGGAGCTGTTTTTT. Encoded protein: CSAQGAPVGTGELFF.